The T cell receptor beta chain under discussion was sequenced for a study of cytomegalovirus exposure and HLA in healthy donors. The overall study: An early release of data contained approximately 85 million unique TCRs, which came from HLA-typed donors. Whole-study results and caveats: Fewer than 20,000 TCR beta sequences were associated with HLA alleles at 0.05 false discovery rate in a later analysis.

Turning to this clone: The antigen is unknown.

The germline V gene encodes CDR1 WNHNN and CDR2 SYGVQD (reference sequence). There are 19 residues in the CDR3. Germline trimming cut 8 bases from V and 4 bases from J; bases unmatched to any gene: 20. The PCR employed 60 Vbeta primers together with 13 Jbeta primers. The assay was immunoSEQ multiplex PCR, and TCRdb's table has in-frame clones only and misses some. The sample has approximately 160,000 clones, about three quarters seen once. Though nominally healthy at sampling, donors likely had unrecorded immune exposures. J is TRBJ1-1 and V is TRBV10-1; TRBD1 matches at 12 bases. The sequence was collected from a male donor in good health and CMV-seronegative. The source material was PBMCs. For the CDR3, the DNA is TGCGCCAGCGGGACCCGGGACAGGGGGCCCCGGTTTCGAAGCACTGAAGCTTTCTTT. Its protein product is CASGTRDRGPRFRSTEAFF.